This TCR beta chain was identified during a study of blood T cell repertoires in COVID-19. The method was immunoSEQ multiplex PCR; TCRdb's version includes in-frame clones alone and lacks a portion of them. The repertoire holds 350,000 to 400,000 clones, approximately 89% seen once, with more than 1.5% in the top ten. The germline V gene has CDR1 SGHNT and CDR2 YYREEE (reference sequence). The CDR3 sequence is 15 residues long. The V end lost 2 bases, the J end lost 5 bases, and 14 bases lay between the germline ends. The V gene is TRBV5-4, the J gene TRBJ2-1; D possibly corresponds to TRBD2 (6 bases). The TCR comes from a man in his forties in a cohort exposed to, infected with or recovered from COVID-19 (not recorded which). The material sequenced was PBMCs or T cells enriched from blood (not recorded which). The CDR3 reads CASSLSGSGHNEQFF. The CDR3 DNA sequence: TGTGCCAGCAGCTTATCCGGGAGTGGCCACAATGAGCAGTTCTTC.